This TCR beta chain comes out of a study of cytomegalovirus exposure and HLA in healthy donors. Study-wide findings and caveats: Cytomegalovirus status was reportedly diagnosed by the classifier with high specificity and sensitivity.

The length of the CDR3 is 16 residues. CDR1 MDHEN and CDR2 SYDVKM come from the germline V gene. Trimming removed 5 bases at V and 1 base at J, with 17 bases between. The donors were members of the validation cohort comprising 100 to 150 subjects, separate from the roughly 730-subject first cohort. TCRdb keeps only in-frame clones here, not all; method: immunoSEQ multiplex PCR. This sample carries hundreds of thousands of clones, roughly 84% of them seen once, and the ten largest clones take about 2%. Note on this clone: No antigen is known for it.

This TCR was sampled from a woman under 30 in good health and CMV-seropositive. The sample was PBMCs. V is TRBV28 and J is TRBJ1-2, with TRBD1 as a possible D gene (5 bases). CDR3 in DNA: TGTGCCAGCAGTCCCTTGGGGCAGAGCCTTAACTATGGCTACACCTTC. As protein: CASSPLGQSLNYGYTF.